Given below is one T cell receptor beta chain in context. Its specificity is unknown. The study drew its donors from healthy HIV-negative adults without recent acute infections or vaccinations. Nashville, Tennessee was home to all donors, each a Caucasian adult. V lost 3 bases and J 2 bases, leaving 11 bases between the germline ends. The CDR3 consists of 14 residues. In germline, CDR1 is GTSNPN, CDR2 SVGIG (reference sequence). These data come from a study of shared clonotypes between healthy human individuals. The wider study: Aged between 18 and 49, the donors were a couple of women and a few men. Findings and caveats of the study: Donor scarcity curtailed the genetic and exposure-history diversity represented herein.

Clones were read by immunoSEQ multiplex PCR, and TCRdb kept only the in-frame ones, dropping some. The data contain some 360,000 clones, around four fifths of them seen just once; the ten biggest clones take up more than 9%. Sequencing input: memory CD4+ T cells sorted from blood. This sample's subset: CD45RA-negative fraction. The clonotype was recovered from a man aged 30-40 years in good health. V usage is TRBV30 and J usage is TRBJ1-5, with a weak D call TRBD1 (5 bases). The CDR3 DNA follows: TGTGCCTGGAGCAGTCCGGGGGGCAATCAGCCCCAGCATTTT. Translated: CAWSSPGGNQPQHF.